The clone carrying this T cell receptor beta chain has just one count. The antigen remains unidentified. This entry is derived from a study of cytomegalovirus exposure and HLA in healthy donors. Study observations and caveats: The presence/absence work took it that sequencing depth was about the same across donors. Later analysis placed DRB1 highest and HLA-C lowest in TCR association rates, which differed by HLA locus. Solely CMV serostatus was available to characterize immune exposure. The CMV antigen specificity of a few CMV-associated chains was confirmed through in vitro analysis.

CDR3 length equals 15 residues. With 6 bases clipped from V and 5 bases from J, the junction kept 5 bases outside the gene matches. Germline V gene data show CDR1 as MRHNA and CDR2 as SNTAGT. Primers for the PCR totalled 60 Vbeta and 13 Jbeta. The repertoire was sequenced with immunoSEQ multiplex PCR; TCRdb's copy has only in-frame clones and lacks some. The sample shows roughly 93,000 clones, more than 75% of them seen only once. This receptor was identified in a human donor in good health. The gene calls are TRBV6-4 and TRBJ2-1; TRBD2 matches 12 bases. Sequenced sample: PBMCs. CDR3 amino acids: CASRTLAGGNNEQFF. For the CDR3, the DNA is TGTGCCAGCAGAACACTAGCGGGGGGCAACAATGAGCAGTTCTTC.